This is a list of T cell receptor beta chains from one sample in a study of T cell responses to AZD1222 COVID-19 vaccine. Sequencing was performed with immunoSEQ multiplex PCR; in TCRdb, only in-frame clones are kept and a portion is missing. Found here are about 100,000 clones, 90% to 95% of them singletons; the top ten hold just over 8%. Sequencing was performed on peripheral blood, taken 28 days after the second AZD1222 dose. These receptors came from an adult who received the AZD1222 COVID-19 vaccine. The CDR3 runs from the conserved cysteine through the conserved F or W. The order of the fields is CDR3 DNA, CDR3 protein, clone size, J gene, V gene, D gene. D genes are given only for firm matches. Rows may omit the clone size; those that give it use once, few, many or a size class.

CDR3 DNA: TGCGCCAGCAGCCAAGATCATACCGGGACAGGGCTCGAGCAGTACTTC
CDR3 protein: CASSQDHTGTGLEQYF
clone size: NA
J gene: TRBJ2-7
V gene: TRBV4-1
D gene: TRBD1

CDR3 DNA: TGTGCCAGCACCTCCGGGACTAGCGGGAGTGATGAGCAGTTCTTC
CDR3 protein: CASTSGTSGSDEQFF
clone size: NA
J gene: TRBJ2-1
V gene: TRBV6-5
D gene: TRBD2

CDR3 DNA: TGTGCCAGCAGTACTAGCAGATCCTACAATGAGCAGTTCTTC
CDR3 protein: CASSTSRSYNEQFF
clone size: NA
J gene: TRBJ2-1
V gene: TRBV5-4
D gene: NA

CDR3 DNA: TGCGCCAGCAGTCAAAGTCGCGGGAGGGCCGACGGGGAGCTGTTTTTT
CDR3 protein: CASSQSRGRADGELFF
clone size: few
J gene: TRBJ2-2
V gene: TRBV4-1
D gene: TRBD2

CDR3 DNA: TGCGCCAGCAGCCAGGTCCAGGGGAGAACCACAGATACGCAGTATTTT
CDR3 protein: CASSQVQGRTTDTQYF
clone size: NA
J gene: TRBJ2-3
V gene: TRBV4-1
D gene: NA

CDR3 DNA: TGTGCCAGCAGCTTACTACTACCTGACTACGAGCAGTACTTC
CDR3 protein: CASSLLLPDYEQYF
clone size: NA
J gene: TRBJ2-7
V gene: TRBV7-2
D gene: NA

CDR3 DNA: TGTGCCAGCATCCCACCGGGGGCGAACACTGAAGCTTTCTTT
CDR3 protein: CASIPPGANTEAFF
clone size: NA
J gene: TRBJ1-1
V gene: TRBV28
D gene: NA

CDR3 DNA: TGTGCCAGCTCACTATCCGGACAGGGCTATGGCTACACCTTC
CDR3 protein: CASSLSGQGYGYTF
clone size: once
J gene: TRBJ1-2
V gene: TRBV18
D gene: TRBD1

CDR3 DNA: TGTGCCAGCAGCGCTCACCCGGGGGCCGAGCTGTTTTTT
CDR3 protein: CASSAHPGAELFF
clone size: NA
J gene: TRBJ2-2
V gene: TRBV11-3
D gene: NA

CDR3 DNA: TGTGCCAGCAGTTCTACCGGGACAGGGGGCCAGACCCAGTACTTC
CDR3 protein: CASSSTGTGGQTQYF
clone size: NA
J gene: TRBJ2-5
V gene: TRBV6-2/TRBV6-3
D gene: TRBD1

CDR3 DNA: TGTGCCAGCAGTTACGGGACTCTAGGAGAAAAACTGTTTTTT
CDR3 protein: CASSYGTLGEKLFF
clone size: NA
J gene: TRBJ1-4
V gene: TRBV6-2/TRBV6-3
D gene: NA

CDR3 DNA: TGTGCCAGCAGTTTATGGACAACAGCGAACACTGAAGCTTTCTTT
CDR3 protein: CASSLWTTANTEAFF
clone size: NA
J gene: TRBJ1-1
V gene: TRBV28
D gene: NA

CDR3 DNA: TGTGCCAGCAGTGTTTTAGCGGGAGATGAGCAGTTCTTC
CDR3 protein: CASSVLAGDEQFF
clone size: NA
J gene: TRBJ2-1
V gene: TRBV25-1
D gene: TRBD2

CDR3 DNA: TGTGCCAGCAGCCCTGGTAAGGGGACTCCCTACGAGCAGTACTTC
CDR3 protein: CASSPGKGTPYEQYF
clone size: few
J gene: TRBJ2-7
V gene: TRBV11-3
D gene: NA

CDR3 DNA: TGCAGCGTTGAAGACCTGGAAAGAAGGGGGGTCGGGCTAGCGAGACACCAAGAGACCCAGTACTTC
CDR3 protein: CSVEDLERRGVGLARHQETQYF
clone size: NA
J gene: TRBJ2-5
V gene: TRBV29-1
D gene: NA

CDR3 DNA: TGCGCCAGCAGCCAAGCCTTGACCGAACTGGGACAGGGCCCTCGGGAAAAACTGTTTTTT
CDR3 protein: CASSQALTELGQGPREKLFF
clone size: NA
J gene: TRBJ1-4
V gene: TRBV4-3
D gene: TRBD1

CDR3 DNA: TGTGCCAGCAGCTACTATGGGGGAGACTACAATGAGCAGTTCTTC
CDR3 protein: CASSYYGGDYNEQFF
clone size: NA
J gene: TRBJ2-1
V gene: TRBV11-1
D gene: NA

CDR3 DNA: TGTGCCAGCAGCCAGGCGGCCGGATACACCGGGGAGCTGTTTTTT
CDR3 protein: CASSQAAGYTGELFF
clone size: NA
J gene: TRBJ2-2
V gene: TRBV7-9
D gene: NA

CDR3 DNA: TGTGCCAGCAGCTCCAACCAAGAGACCCAGTACTTC
CDR3 protein: CASSSNQETQYF
clone size: NA
J gene: TRBJ2-5
V gene: TRBV7-2
D gene: NA

CDR3 DNA: TGTGCCAGTAGTATAGATCTAAGGCCGAGAGCCAAAAACATTCAGTACTTC
CDR3 protein: CASSIDLRPRAKNIQYF
clone size: NA
J gene: TRBJ2-4
V gene: TRBV19
D gene: NA

CDR3 DNA: TGTGCCAGCAGCTTATCTGGGGACAATGAGCAGTTCTTC
CDR3 protein: CASSLSGDNEQFF
clone size: NA
J gene: TRBJ2-1
V gene: TRBV7-2
D gene: NA

CDR3 DNA: TGTGCCAGCTCACCAGGACAGGGAGGGTTTGGCGAGCAGTACTTC
CDR3 protein: CASSPGQGGFGEQYF
clone size: NA
J gene: TRBJ2-7
V gene: TRBV18
D gene: NA

CDR3 DNA: TGTGCCAGCAGTTCCAGGGCCACCGGGGAGCTGTTTTTT
CDR3 protein: CASSSRATGELFF
clone size: once
J gene: TRBJ2-2
V gene: TRBV27
D gene: NA

CDR3 DNA: TGTGCCAGCATTTTAACACGGGACAGGGTGGACACCATATATTTT
CDR3 protein: CASILTRDRVDTIYF
clone size: once
J gene: TRBJ1-3
V gene: TRBV6-5
D gene: TRBD1

CDR3 DNA: TGTGCCAGCAGTCAAGACAGGGGGCGGAACACCGGGGAGCTGTTTTTT
CDR3 protein: CASSQDRGRNTGELFF
clone size: NA
J gene: TRBJ2-2
V gene: TRBV2
D gene: TRBD1

CDR3 DNA: TGTGCCAGCAGTCCCCGGGACAGTACGGTGTCTGGAAACACCATATATTTT
CDR3 protein: CASSPRDSTVSGNTIYF
clone size: once
J gene: TRBJ1-3
V gene: TRBV28
D gene: TRBD1

CDR3 DNA: TGCGCCAGCAGCCAAGATCTTAGCTCTGGAAACACCATATATTTT
CDR3 protein: CASSQDLSSGNTIYF
clone size: NA
J gene: TRBJ1-3
V gene: TRBV4-3
D gene: NA

CDR3 DNA: TGTGCCAGCAGTGAAACAGGGCCCATGCCCCTCCACTTT
CDR3 protein: CASSETGPMPLHF
clone size: NA
J gene: TRBJ1-6
V gene: TRBV2
D gene: NA

CDR3 DNA: TGTGCCAGCAGTTTAGTGCAATCGGGGGGCTACACCTTC
CDR3 protein: CASSLVQSGGYTF
clone size: once
J gene: TRBJ1-2
V gene: TRBV28
D gene: NA

CDR3 DNA: TGTGCTAGTGGTTTGGGACTAGCGGGAGTTAATGAGCAGTTCTTC
CDR3 protein: CASGLGLAGVNEQFF
clone size: NA
J gene: TRBJ2-1
V gene: TRBV12-5
D gene: TRBD2

CDR3 DNA: TGTGCCAGCAGTTCACCGGGACAGGGCTATACTGAAGCTTTCTTT
CDR3 protein: CASSSPGQGYTEAFF
clone size: NA
J gene: TRBJ1-1
V gene: TRBV27
D gene: TRBD1

CDR3 DNA: TGTGCCACCAGCATCAGAGGTTCGGTCAACTATGGCTACACCTTC
CDR3 protein: CATSIRGSVNYGYTF
clone size: NA
J gene: TRBJ1-2
V gene: TRBV15
D gene: NA